Each of the 29 T cell receptor beta chains below was sequenced from the same sample in a study of molecular identifiers for immune sequencing clone quantification (dated by TCRdb to 2017 to 2018). The receptor library was made with PCR. The instrument given in TCRdb is Illumina HiSeq 4000. TCRdb reanalyzed the raw reads on its own, using fastp at Q25 for trimming and MiXCR for clone calling, and kept in-frame beta chains. For every CDR3 protein sequence, its rows merge into one entry that carries the most common genes and DNA. The sample table lists hundreds of thousands of distinct CDR3 sequences, around 21% of them with a count of one. Clones ranked in the top ten supply approximately 0.8% of the sample. The specimen was naive CD8+ T cells from blood, with Jurkat cell RNA spiked in. The cell subset or site label on this specimen signifies: FACS-sorted CD8+CD4-CCR7+CD45RA+ naive T cells. The receptors here all came from a human donor in good health. Some libraries in this study had Jurkat cell RNA spiked in.

This clonotype appeared many times. This chain joins TRBV29-1 and TRBJ2-3; tentatively, D is TRBD2 (6 bases). The CDR3 is 12 residues long. Germline V gene data show CDR1 as SQVTM and CDR2 as ANQGSEA. V was shortened by 0 bases and J by 5 bases, with 6 bases between the two germline ends. For the CDR3, the DNA is TGCAGCGTTGAAGAGCGGGGAGATACGCAGTATTTT. It specifies CSVEERGDTQYF.

This clonotype was detected only a few times. The chain carries TRBV12-3 or TRBV12-4 and TRBJ2-3, with TRBD2 as a possible D gene (7 bases). This CDR3 is 17 amino acids long. V lost 1 base and J 4 bases, leaving 18 bases between the germline ends. CDR3 in amino acids: CASSLGRGGIRADTQYF. The CDR3 DNA reads TGTGCCAGCAGTTTAGGGAGGGGGGGGATAAGGGCAGATACGCAGTATTTT.

The V and J genes are TRBV6-2 or TRBV6-3 and TRBJ2-5; 9 nucleotides agree with TRBD2. Germline-derived CDR1 and CDR2 are MNHEY and SVGEGT. The CDR3 length is 14 residues. The trim removed 6 bases at V and 1 base at J, leaving 3 bases unmatched. The CDR3 is CASSRLAVQETQYF. In DNA, the CDR3 is TGTGCCAGCAGCCGACTAGCGGTCCAAGAGACCCAGTACTTC.

With respect to this clonotype: Possible read error: a much larger clone is one base away. CDR3 bases: TGTGCCAGCAGCGGGCCTGATGGGCCCCTGAGAAACATTCAGTACTTC. Protein: CASSGPDGPLRNIQYF. This rearrangement joins TRBV9 to TRBJ2-4; D not resolved. The germline gives CDR1 SGDLS, CDR2 YYNGEE. The CDR3 runs 16 residues. With 3 bases removed from V and 6 bases from J, the gap between germline ends came to 19 bases.

There are many counts of this clonotype. This chain links TRBV7-9 with TRBJ2-7, with 9 nucleotides matching TRBD1. Germline CDR1 and CDR2: SEHNR and FQNEAQ (reference sequence). V lost 4 bases, J lost 5 bases, and 12 bases stayed unmatched. The CDR3 runs to 16 residues. CDR3 bases: TGTGCCAGCAGCTCCTACCAGGGACAGGGAAGGGACGAGCAGTACTTC. Its translation is CASSSYQGQGRDEQYF.

On this clonotype: This CDR3 is missing its conserved last phenylalanine or tryptophan, likely due to a read error. This sequence joins TRBV2 and TRBJ1-5; D gene ambiguous. Germline V gives CDR1 SNHLY, CDR2 FYNNEI. The V end lost 0 bases, the J end lost 0 bases, and 12 bases lay between the germline ends. The CDR3 contains 17 residues. The CDR3 DNA is TGTGCCAGCAGTGAAGCGGTAGGCCGTTATAGCAATCAGCCCCAGCATTCT. It codes for CASSEAVGRYSNQPQHS.

This clonotype was detected ten times or more. The J gene is TRBJ2-7, the V gene TRBV7-9; D gene ambiguous. The germline gives CDR1 SEHNR, CDR2 FQNEAQ (reference sequence). The CDR3 sequence is 12 residues long. Trimming pared 4 bases from V and 1 base from J, leaving 5 bases between. The CDR3 protein is CASSSMSYEQYF. For the CDR3, the DNA is TGTGCCAGCAGCTCGATGTCCTACGAGCAGTACTTC.

This clonotype came up many times. The chain joins TRBV28 to TRBJ2-3; 8 nucleotides line up with TRBD1. The junction had 5 bases not matched to a gene; V was cut back by 4 bases and J by 2 bases. Looked up from germline, CDR1 is MDHEN and CDR2 is SYDVKM. This CDR3 has 15 amino acids. CDR3 amino acids: CASSSTDRDTDTQYF. CDR3 DNA: TGTGCCAGCAGTTCAACGGACAGGGACACAGATACGCAGTATTTT. Filled out from reference TRBV28 and TRBJ2-3, the complete variable domain reads DVKVTQSSRYLVKRTGEKVFLECVQDMDHENMFWYRQDPGLGLRLIYFSYDVKMKEKGDIPEGYSVSREKKERFSLILESASTNQTSMYLCASSSTDRDTDTQYFGPGTRLTVL.

The gene calls are TRBV29-1 and TRBJ1-1; no clear D gene. Germline CDR1 SQVTM, CDR2 ANQGSEA. This CDR3 spans 12 amino acids. In DNA, the CDR3 is TGCGGCGGATTACAAATGAACACTGAAGCTTTCTTT. Translating it yields CGGLQMNTEAFF.

This clonotype was seen only a few times. The V gene is TRBV27, the J gene TRBJ2-3; D not resolved. The CDR3 sequence is 16 residues long. Deletions cut 1 base from V and 0 bases from J, with 11 bases between. CDR1 and CDR2 from the germline V gene are MNHEY and SMNVEV (reference sequence). CDR3 in DNA: TGTGCCAGCAGTTTATTGATCGGGCCTAGCACAGATACGCAGTATTTT. It specifies CASSLLIGPSTDTQYF.

This clonotype was observed many times. The rearrangement joins TRBV20-1 to TRBJ2-7, with D perhaps matching TRBD1 (5 bases). The CDR3 consists of 15 residues. V shed 4 bases and J shed 0 bases, with 16 bases lying between them. In germline, CDR1 is DFQATT, CDR2 SNEGSKA (reference sequence). The CDR3 region is CSAKPRKGNSYEQYF. The DNA for the CDR3 is TGCAGTGCTAAACCCAGGAAGGGGAACTCCTACGAGCAGTACTTC.

This rearrangement joins TRBV6-5 to TRBJ2-7; D tentatively reads TRBD1 or TRBD2 (5 bases each). Germline V gives CDR1 MNHEY, CDR2 SVGAGI. The V and J ends lost 0 bases and 0 bases respectively, with 9 bases between them. The CDR3 totals 15 residues. CDR3 sequence: CASSYSVGTSYEQYF. Here the CDR3 DNA reads TGTGCCAGCAGTTACTCGGTCGGGACCTCCTACGAGCAGTACTTC.

Notes on this clonotype: A single base separates this from a much larger clone, so it may be a read error. The V call is TRBV11-1, the J call TRBJ1-5; D is perhaps TRBD1 (5 bases). The ends were cut back, 5 bases at V and 9 bases at J, with 11 bases in the middle. Per germline, CDR1 SGHAT and CDR2 FQDESV (reference sequence). The CDR3 is 12 amino acids. CDR3: CASSKPGVPQHF. In DNA form, the CDR3 reads TGTGCCAGCAGCAAACCGGGGGTGCCCCAGCATTTT.

With regard to this clonotype: This could be a read error, since a much larger clone is one nucleotide away. The chain is built from TRBV6-1 and TRBJ2-7; D remains ambiguous. The germline gives CDR1 MNHNS, CDR2 SASEGT. There are 13 residues in the CDR3. CDR3 loop: CASSEARVYEQCF. In nucleotides, the CDR3 is TGTGCCAGCAGTGAAGCCCGAGTGTACGAGCAGTGCTTC.

This clonotype appeared many times. The rearrangement links TRBV29-1 to TRBJ2-7; 11 bases are a match to TRBD2. This CDR3 comprises 13 residues. Trimming took 4 bases from V and 2 from J; bases not matched to a gene: 1. Per germline, CDR1 SQVTM and CDR2 ANQGSEA. CDR3 protein: CSVVLAGAYEQYF. CDR3 DNA: TGCAGCGTTGTACTAGCGGGGGCCTACGAGCAGTACTTC.

The chain recombines TRBV7-6 with TRBJ1-5; 7 nucleotides line up with TRBD1. Losses at the gene ends were 5 bases for V and 3 bases for J; bases not matched to a gene: 7. This CDR3 is 15 amino acids long. Per the germline V gene, CDR1 is SGHVS and CDR2 is FNYEAQ. The CDR3 coding sequence is TGTGCCAGCAGCACGACAGGGCTATTCAATCAGCCCCAGCATTTT. It codes for CASSTTGLFNQPQHF.

This clonotype appeared many times. This chain uses TRBV2 with TRBJ1-4; 7 bases match TRBD1. Trimming took 7 bases from V and 5 from J; bases not matched to a gene: 13. CDR3 length equals 16 residues. The germline V gene encodes CDR1 SNHLY and CDR2 FYNNEI. The CDR3: CASNRDSQYSNEKLFF. The CDR3 coding sequence is TGTGCCAGCAACCGGGACAGCCAATACTCGAATGAAAAACTGTTTTTT.

On this clonotype itself: Given a much more abundant clone one base away, this may be a read error. This chain connects TRBV6-5 to TRBJ2-1; unclear D gene. Germline-derived CDR1 and CDR2 are MNHEY and SVGAGI. Trimming stripped 2 bases from V and 8 bases from J, with 10 bases between. This CDR3 contains 13 residues. In nucleotides, the CDR3 is TGTGCCAGCAGTTACACCTATTACGATGAGCAGTTCTTC. It is translated as CASSYTYYDEQFF.

Turning to this clonotype: Relative to the germline gene, one junction end is altered; a read error may explain this. CDR3 loop: CAGSLGGGPYEQYF. In DNA, the CDR3 is TGTGCCGGCAGCTTAGGTGGGGGCCCCTACGAGCAGTACTTC. This chain links TRBV11-2 with TRBJ2-7, with D possibly being TRBD1 (6 bases). The CDR3 has 14 amino acids. Germline values: CDR1 SGHAT, CDR2 FQNNGV.

The chain has TRBV11-3 and TRBJ2-3; TRBD1 matches at 12 bases. Unmatched junction bases numbered 3, after V lost 4 bases and J lost 4 bases. This CDR3 is 15 amino acids long. The germline V gene has CDR1 SGHNT and CDR2 YENEEA. CDR3 sequence: CASSSGTGGPDTQYF. Written as DNA, the CDR3 is TGTGCCAGCAGCTCCGGGACAGGGGGCCCAGATACGCAGTATTTT.

For this clonotype: Just one base apart from a much larger clone, this may be a read error. The CDR3: CSAHTGEEYGQYF. In DNA, the CDR3 is TGCAGTGCACATACAGGGGAGGAGTACGGGCAGTACTTC. The chain recombines TRBV20-1 with TRBJ2-7, with a tentative D call TRBD1 (7 bases). There are 13 residues in the CDR3. The germline V gene encodes CDR1 DFQATT and CDR2 SNEGSKA (reference sequence).

Many counts were recorded for this clonotype. J is TRBJ2-4 and V is TRBV7-9; D remains unclear. The CDR3 loop spans 16 amino acids. The germline gives CDR1 SEHNR, CDR2 FQNEAQ (reference sequence). Trimming removed 5 bases at V and 0 bases at J, with 14 bases between. In DNA form, the CDR3 reads TGTGCCAGCAGCCCTCCCCGTGGAGTAGCCAAAAACATTCAGTACTTC. It specifies CASSPPRGVAKNIQYF.

This clonotype was picked up a small number of times. The V gene is TRBV6-1, the J gene TRBJ2-5; D is unresolved. Trimming removed 7 bases at V and 10 bases at J, with 19 bases between. Looked up from germline, CDR1 is MNHNS and CDR2 is SASEGT. This CDR3 has 13 amino acids. The CDR3 spells CASIDRPTVDQYF. CDR3 sequence (DNA): TGTGCCAGCATTGATCGCCCGACGGTCGACCAGTACTTC.

Regarding this clonotype: This may be a read error, as it is one base from a much larger clone. The rearrangement links TRBV24-1 to TRBJ2-2; D is possibly TRBD2 (5 bases). Germline CDR1 is KGHDR and CDR2 is SFDVKD. The length of the CDR3 is 13 residues. CDR3 residues: CATSDDHTGELVF. For the CDR3, the DNA is TGTGCCACCAGTGATGACCACACCGGGGAGCTGGTTTTT.

This clonotype was seen many times. The V gene is TRBV7-9, the J gene TRBJ2-3; TRBD2 matches 7 bases. Per germline, CDR1 SEHNR and CDR2 FQNEAQ (reference sequence). Germline trimming cut 7 bases from V and 0 bases from J; bases unmatched to any gene: 7. This CDR3 is 15 amino acids long. CDR3 nucleotide sequence: TGTGCCAGCATCATTCCTAGCGGAAGCACAGATACGCAGTATTTT. Translating gives CASIIPSGSTDTQYF. Supplemented by reference TRBV7-9 and TRBJ2-3, the full variable domain reads DTGVSQNPRHKITKRGQNVTFRCDPISEHNRLYWYRQTLGQGPEFLTYFQNEAQLEKSRLLSDRFSAERPKGSFSTLEIQRTEQGDSAMYLCASIIPSGSTDTQYFGPGTRLTVL.

The CDR3 bases are TGTGCCAGCAGCCCCACGACTAGCGGGAGAGAGACCCAGTACTTC. Its protein product is CASSPTTSGRETQYF. This chain connects TRBV3-1 to TRBJ2-5; TRBD2 aligns across 12 bases. The germline V gene encodes CDR1 LGHDT and CDR2 YNNKEL (reference sequence). V was pared by 4 bases and J by 4 bases, with 4 bases of the junction left unmatched. The CDR3 length is 15 residues.

A word on this clonotype: A much larger clone lies a single base off, so this may be a read error. The V gene is TRBV12-3 or TRBV12-4, the J gene TRBJ1-1; D may be TRBD1 (5 bases). Trimming removed 3 bases at V and 10 bases at J, with 12 bases between. CDR3 length: 12 residues. This CDR3 reads CASSLSGAGAFF. The CDR3 DNA is TGTGCCAGCAGTTTGTCCGGGGCTGGAGCTTTCTTT.

The rearrangement uses TRBV5-5 and TRBJ2-7; D not resolved. Trimming stripped 0 bases from V and 2 bases from J, with 9 bases between. Per germline, CDR1 SGHKS and CDR2 YYEKEE (reference sequence). CDR3 length: 14 residues. The chain's CDR3 is CASSLGASPYEQYF. The DNA of the CDR3 is TGTGCCAGCAGCTTGGGGGCCAGCCCCTACGAGCAGTACTTC.

This clonotype was observed many times. CDR3 DNA sequence: TGCAGTGTGGAAGGGCCTAACAACTCCTACGAGCAGTACTTC. Translated: CSVEGPNNSYEQYF. The V and J genes are TRBV20-1 and TRBJ2-7; D gene unclear. The CDR3 loop spans 14 amino acids. The ends were cut back, 7 bases at V and 0 bases at J, with 16 bases in the middle. Germline assignment: CDR1 DFQATT and CDR2 SNEGSKA (reference sequence).